This is a list of T cell receptor beta chains from one sample in a study of response to subunit inactivated influenza vaccine. Each CDR3 protein gets one entry after TCRdb re-called the RT-PCR reads with MiXCR. The data hold fewer than 700,000 distinct CDR3 sequences, with over 10% observed a single time. The sample consisted of PBMCs from blood, taken about 40 days after vaccination. These receptors were obtained from a man aged 45-60 years who received an inactivated influenza vaccine. Both conserved end residues are part of each CDR3. D genes are given only for firm matches. Clone sizes are given selectively: once, few, many, or a class where the clone is expanded.

>TRBJ2-7|few|.|TRBV7-9
CASSLTSGIHSYEQYF
TGTGCCAGCAGCTTAACCTCCGGGATTCACTCCTACGAGCAGTACTTC
>TRBJ1-5|few|.|TRBV20-1
CSARGPRDDQPQHF
TGCAGTGCTAGAGGCCCTAGGGACGATCAGCCCCAGCATTTT
>TRBJ2-7|many|TRBD1|TRBV4-1
CASSPPYRGEYPYEQYF
TGCGCCAGCAGCCCCCCATACAGGGGAGAGTACCCCTACGAGCAGTACTTC
>TRBJ1-4|once|.|TRBV7-8
CASSPRQVNEKLFF
TGTGCCAGCAGTCCTCGACAGGTTAATGAAAAACTGTTTTTT
>TRBJ1-2|.|.|TRBV10-3
CAIGAKDYGYTF
TGTGCCATCGGGGCTAAGGATTATGGCTACACCTTC
>TRBJ2-3|.|.|TRBV24-1
CATSDSRTIMGADTQYF
TGTGCCACCAGTGATTCTCGAACTATAATGGGCGCAGATACGCAGTATTTT
>TRBJ1-2|few|TRBD1|TRBV4-1
CASRRTGSNYGYTF
TGCGCCAGCAGGCGGACAGGGTCCAACTATGGCTACACCTTC
>TRBJ2-1|.|.|TRBV5-1
CASSWRSPGTGSYNEQFF
TGCGCCAGCAGCTGGAGGAGCCCTGGGACTGGTTCCTACAATGAGCAGTTCTTC
>TRBJ2-2|few|TRBD1|TRBV5-6
CASSLDVRTGATGELFF
TGTGCCAGCAGCTTGGACGTGAGGACAGGGGCCACCGGGGAGCTGTTTTTT
>TRBJ2-5|.|.|TRBV20-1
CSARGFQETQYF
TGCAGTGCTAGAGGGTTCCAAGAGACCCAGTACTTC
>TRBJ1-2|.|.|TRBV5-5
CASSLETLYGYTF
TGTGCCAGCAGCTTGGAGACTCTCTATGGCTACACCTTC
>TRBJ2-1|many|TRBD2|TRBV20-1
CSARGTSGEEEQFF
TGCAGTGCTCGAGGGACTAGCGGGGAGGAGGAGCAGTTCTTC
>TRBJ2-1|.|.|TRBV7-2
CASSWDDRLFF
TGTGCCAGCAGCTGGGATGATCGGTTGTTCTTC
>TRBJ2-3|.|.|TRBV7-9
CASSSTRGETDTQYF
TGTGCCAGCAGTTCTACTCGGGGAGAGACAGATACGCAGTATTTT
>TRBJ1-6|few|TRBD1|TRBV20-1
CSAYPGGQGPNSPLHF
TGCAGTGCTTATCCAGGGGGACAGGGGCCTAATTCACCCCTCCACTTT
>TRBJ2-4|few|TRBD2|TRBV5-1
CASSLDWGLAGGHNIQYF
TGCGCCAGCAGCTTGGATTGGGGACTAGCGGGGGGGCACAACATTCAGTACTTC
>TRBJ2-1|.|.|TRBV6-5
CASSHRGPGHERSEQFF
TGTGCCAGCAGTCACCGAGGACCGGGACACGAGAGGAGTGAGCAGTTCTTC
>TRBJ2-7|.|TRBD2|TRBV7-2
CASSFTIRGEVFHEQYF
TGTGCCAGCAGCTTCACGATTCGGGGGGAGGTCTTCCACGAGCAGTACTTC
>TRBJ2-1|many|.|TRBV25-1
CASSEYLGWNEQFF
TGTGCCAGCAGTGAATATTTGGGTTGGAATGAGCAGTTCTTC
>TRBJ2-7|few|.|TRBV6-2/TRBV6-3
CASSYSTGLSYEQYF
TGTGCCAGCAGTTACTCGACGGGTCTTTCCTACGAGCAGTACTTC
>TRBJ1-1|few|TRBD1|TRBV6-2/TRBV6-3
CASSYRPTGLAFF
TGTGCCAGCAGTTACCGACCGACAGGGTTGGCTTTCTTT
>TRBJ2-2|.|.|TRBV15
CATRAGATNTGELFF
TGTGCCACTCGGGCCGGGGCGACGAACACCGGGGAGCTGTTTTTT
>TRBJ2-2|.|TRBD2|TRBV25-1
CASSFGLAGIGGELFF
TGTGCCAGCAGTTTTGGACTAGCGGGTATCGGCGGGGAGCTGTTTTTT
>TRBJ1-4|few|.|TRBV7-9
CASSPTGLNGEKLFF
TGTGCCAGCAGCCCAACAGGGCTTAATGGTGAAAAACTGTTTTTT
>TRBJ2-7|few|TRBD2|TRBV4-3
CASSQAFGPGLAGGEQYF
TGCGCCAGCAGCCAAGCGTTTGGGCCGGGACTAGCGGGAGGCGAGCAGTACTTC
>TRBJ1-5|.|.|TRBV7-2
CASSLRAGPNQPQHF
TGTGCCAGCAGCTTAAGGGCAGGGCCAAATCAGCCCCAGCATTTT
>TRBJ1-1|.|.|TRBV4-3
CASSNGGFTEAFF
TGCGCCAGCAGCAATGGAGGTTTCACTGAAGCTTTCTTT
>TRBJ2-1|.|.|TRBV2
CASSGQDSSYNEQFF
TGTGCCAGCAGTGGCCAAGACAGCTCCTACAATGAGCAGTTCTTC
>TRBJ1-2|.|.|TRBV5-1
CASSLDPLYGYTF
TGCGCCAGCAGCTTGGATCCGTTGTATGGCTACACCTTC
>TRBJ2-5|.|.|TRBV5-1
CASSSNGQRETQYF
TGCGCCAGCAGCTCGAATGGACAGCGGGAGACCCAGTACTTC
>TRBJ2-7|.|TRBD1|TRBV29-1
CSVDGTGTEPYEQYF
TGCAGCGTTGATGGTACCGGGACAGAGCCCTACGAGCAGTACTTC
>TRBJ1-1|few|.|TRBV3-1
CASSPRSRNTEAFF
TGTGCCAGCAGCCCCCGAAGCCGGAACACTGAAGCTTTCTTT
>TRBJ2-7|few|TRBD2|TRBV27
CASSYTSGGYEQYF
TGTGCCAGCAGCTACACTAGCGGGGGGTACGAGCAGTACTTC
>TRBJ1-3|many|.|TRBV5-1
CASSLEAGYSGNTIYF
TGCGCCAGCAGCTTGGAGGCGGGGTACTCTGGAAACACCATATATTTT
>TRBJ2-1|.|.|TRBV21-1
CASPRGAGVTYNEQFF
TGTGCCAGCCCACGAGGGGCAGGGGTGACCTACAATGAGCAGTTCTTC
>TRBJ2-7|few|.|TRBV5-1
CASQLSGGASYEQYF
TGCGCCAGTCAGCTATCGGGCGGGGCGTCCTACGAGCAGTACTTC
>TRBJ2-1|few|.|TRBV11-2
CASSFQRSSYNEQFF
TGTGCCAGCAGCTTTCAGCGGAGCTCCTACAATGAGCAGTTCTTC
>TRBJ2-7|.|.|TRBV21-1
CASSKGRTVSPYEQYF
TGTGCCAGCAGCAAAGGCCGGACAGTTTCCCCCTACGAGCAGTACTTC
>TRBJ2-3|.|TRBD2|TRBV9
CASSARLAGTTDTQYF
TGTGCCAGCAGCGCTCGACTAGCGGGGACCACAGATACGCAGTATTTT
>TRBJ2-5|.|TRBD2|TRBV5-5
CASSSNRGLARTEETQYF
TGTGCCAGCAGCTCAAATCGGGGACTAGCGCGGACCGAAGAGACCCAGTACTTC
>TRBJ2-2|few|.|TRBV12-3/TRBV12-4
CASSFGGGEVTGELFF
TGTGCCAGCAGTTTTGGGGGCGGTGAGGTTACCGGGGAGCTGTTTTTT
>TRBJ2-1|few|.|TRBV27
CASSLNFWDTYNEQFF
TGTGCCAGCAGTCTAAACTTCTGGGACACCTACAATGAGCAGTTCTTC
>TRBJ1-4|few|TRBD1|TRBV6-1
CASSQITGGTVTDEKLFF
TGTGCCAGCAGTCAGATCACAGGGGGCACGGTAACCGACGAAAAACTGTTTTTT
>TRBJ2-1|.|.|TRBV29-1
CSVEDWVAGRYNEQFF
TGCAGCGTTGAAGATTGGGTGGCAGGGCGGTACAATGAGCAGTTCTTC
>TRBJ2-7|few|TRBD1|TRBV20-1
CSASGTDRGYEQYF
TGCAGTGCTAGTGGTACCGACAGGGGCTACGAGCAGTACTTC
>TRBJ2-1|few|.|TRBV10-3
CAISESGSVGGPSSYNEQFF
TGTGCCATCAGTGAGTCTGGTTCTGTGGGCGGCCCGAGCTCCTACAATGAGCAGTTCTTC
>TRBJ1-2|many|TRBD1|TRBV7-2
CASSLTGVEGYTF
TGTGCCAGCAGCTTGACAGGGGTTGAGGGCTACACCTTC
>TRBJ2-2|few|TRBD1|TRBV4-2
CASSPLIRGQLNTGELFF
TGTGCCAGCAGCCCCCTTATAAGGGGACAGCTTAACACCGGGGAGCTGTTTTTT
>TRBJ1-1|few|.|TRBV7-8
CASSVSHITEAFF
TGTGCCAGCAGCGTTTCCCACATCACTGAAGCTTTCTTT
>TRBJ2-7|.|TRBD2|TRBV12-3/TRBV12-4
CASSTGLAGEHYEQYF
TGTGCCAGCAGTACGGGACTAGCGGGGGAGCACTACGAGCAGTACTTC
>TRBJ2-7|.|TRBD2|TRBV6-2/TRBV6-3
CASSYPSGRLREQYF
TGTGCCAGCAGTTACCCTAGCGGGAGGCTCCGCGAGCAGTACTTC
>TRBJ2-1|few|.|TRBV7-2
CASTSLGGYNEQFF
TGTGCCAGCACGTCCCTCGGGGGCTACAATGAGCAGTTCTTC
>TRBJ2-7|few|TRBD2|TRBV28
CASSSPMVAGVHEQYF
TGTGCCAGCAGTTCCCCAATGGTAGCGGGAGTCCACGAGCAGTACTTC
>TRBJ2-1|few|.|TRBV7-9
CASSRAGNNEQFF
TGTGCCAGCAGTAGGGCAGGAAACAATGAGCAGTTCTTC
>TRBJ2-1|many|.|TRBV11-2
CASSLGLPGEQFF
TGTGCCAGCAGCTTAGGCCTCCCGGGGGAGCAGTTCTTC
>TRBJ2-5|few|TRBD2|TRBV3-1
CASSQNPGGQETQYF
TGTGCCAGCAGCCAAAACCCGGGGGGTCAAGAGACCCAGTACTTC
>TRBJ1-4|once|TRBD1|TRBV7-9
CASSLRQGSEKLVF
TGTGCCAGCAGCCTCCGACAGGGGAGTGAAAAACTGGTTTTT